This T cell receptor beta chain was retrieved from a study of radiotherapy plus CTLA-4 blockade in lung cancer. TCRdb's table, derived via immunoSEQ multiplex PCR, lists solely in-frame clones and lacks some. The table records 70,000 to 90,000 clones, 70% to 90% of them present only once. Germline V gene data show CDR1 as SGDLS and CDR2 as YYNGEE. V dropped 0 bases and J dropped 7; count of bases not matched to a gene: 7. The CDR3 sequence is 15 residues long. Sequencing used peripheral blood, obtained from a patient treated with radiotherapy plus ipilimumab. This rearrangement joins TRBV9 to TRBJ2-3; 8 nucleotides agree with TRBD1. This receptor was obtained from a human donor with non-small cell lung cancer who had stable disease on radiotherapy plus ipilimumab. Written as DNA, the CDR3 is TGTGCCAGCAGCGTAGGGCAGGGGGCGCCGAATACGCAGTATTTT. This codes for CASSVGQGAPNTQYF.